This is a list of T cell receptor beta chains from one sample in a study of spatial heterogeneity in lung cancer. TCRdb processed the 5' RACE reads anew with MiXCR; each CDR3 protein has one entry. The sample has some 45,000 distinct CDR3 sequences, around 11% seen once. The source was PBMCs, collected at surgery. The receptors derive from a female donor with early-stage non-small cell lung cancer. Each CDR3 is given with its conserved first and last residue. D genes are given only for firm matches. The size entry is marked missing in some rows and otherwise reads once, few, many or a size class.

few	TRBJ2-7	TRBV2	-	TGTGCCAGCAGCCGGGACACCTACGAGCAGTACTTC	CASSRDTYEQYF
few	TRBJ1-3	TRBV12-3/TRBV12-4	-	TGTGCCAGCACCCCCAGCCGCTCTGGAAACACCATATATTTT	CASTPSRSGNTIYF
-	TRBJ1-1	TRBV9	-	TGTGCCAGCAGCGTAGGAAACGGGAACACTGAAGCTTTCTTT	CASSVGNGNTEAFF
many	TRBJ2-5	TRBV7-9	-	TGTGCCAGCAGCCCTAGACGAGAACAAGAGACCCAGTACTTC	CASSPRREQETQYF
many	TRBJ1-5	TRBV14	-	TGTGCCAGCAGCCTAAAGAGCAATCAGCCCCAGCATTTT	CASSLKSNQPQHF
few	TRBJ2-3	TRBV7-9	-	TGTGCCAGCAGCTCAACACTAGACGTTCACATAACAGATACGCAGTATTTT	CASSSTLDVHITDTQYF
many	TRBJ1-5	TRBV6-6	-	TGTGCCAGCCGACTGGCAGGGGTTAGCAATCAGCCCCAGCATTTT	CASRLAGVSNQPQHF
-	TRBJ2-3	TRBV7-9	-	TGTGCCAGCGATTACGGCGGGACTAGCACAGATACGCAGTATTTT	CASDYGGTSTDTQYF
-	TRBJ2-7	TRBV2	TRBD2	TGTGCCAGCAGTGTTACCCTAGCGGGGAACTACGAGCAGTACTTC	CASSVTLAGNYEQYF
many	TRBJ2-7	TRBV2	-	TGTGCCAGCAGTGGACCTGGACGCAGGAGCTCCTACGAGCAGTACTTC	CASSGPGRRSSYEQYF
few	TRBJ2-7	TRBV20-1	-	TGCAGTGCTAGTGGGGGCAGGTACGAGCAGTACTTC	CSASGGRYEQYF
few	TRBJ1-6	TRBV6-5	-	TGTGCCAGCAGTGAAACCTTAGGGGCATCCTTTAATTCACCCCTCCACTTT	CASSETLGASFNSPLHF
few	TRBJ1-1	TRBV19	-	TGTGCCAGTAGTACCAAGATGAACACTGAAGCTTTCTTT	CASSTKMNTEAFF
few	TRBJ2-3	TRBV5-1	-	TGCGCCAGCAGCAAGGCTACAGATACGCAGTATTTT	CASSKATDTQYF
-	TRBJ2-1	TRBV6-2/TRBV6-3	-	TGTGCCAGCAGTTACACGGAACTCAATGAGCAGTTCTTC	CASSYTELNEQFF
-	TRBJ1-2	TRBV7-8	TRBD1	TGTGCCAGCAGCTATGCCGGGACAGACTATGGCTACACCTTC	CASSYAGTDYGYTF
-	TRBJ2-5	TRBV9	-	TGTGCCAGCAGCGGTGGGGCTGAAGAGACCCAGTACTTC	CASSGGAEETQYF
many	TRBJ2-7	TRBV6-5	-	TGTGCCAGCAGTAGTCCGGGACTGGGGGCCTACGAGCAGTACTTC	CASSSPGLGAYEQYF
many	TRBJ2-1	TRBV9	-	TGTGCCAGCAGCGTAGCTGGACCTCGAATCGGGCAGTTCTTC	CASSVAGPRIGQFF
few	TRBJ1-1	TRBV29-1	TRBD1	TGCAGCGTTACAGGGGGCCTGAACACTGAAGCTTTCTTT	CSVTGGLNTEAFF
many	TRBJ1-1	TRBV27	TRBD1	TGTGCCAGCAGTTTATCCCTTCAACAGGGGGCGAGTGAAGCTTTCTTT	CASSLSLQQGASEAFF
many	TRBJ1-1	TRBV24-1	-	TGTGCCACCAGTGACATACTGAACACTGAAGCTTTCTTT	CATSDILNTEAFF
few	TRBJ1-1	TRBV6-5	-	TGTGCCAGCAGTTACTCGAGTGACAGCGGTACTGAAGCTTTCTTT	CASSYSSDSGTEAFF
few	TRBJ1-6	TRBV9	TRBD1	TGTGCCAGCAGCGCTGACAGGGTCGGGGCACCCCTCCACTTT	CASSADRVGAPLHF
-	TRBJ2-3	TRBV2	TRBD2	TGTGCCAGTAGACTAGCGGGGGGATTCACAGATACGCAGTATTTT	CASRLAGGFTDTQYF
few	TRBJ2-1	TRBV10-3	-	TGTGCCATCAGTGGGGGAAGGGGCGCAGGCAATGAGCAGTTCTTC	CAISGGRGAGNEQFF
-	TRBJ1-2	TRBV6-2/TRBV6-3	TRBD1	TGTGCCAGCAGTCCCGGGACAGTTGGCTACACCTTC	CASSPGTVGYTF
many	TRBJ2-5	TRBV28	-	TGTGCCAGCAGTTTAGTGGCCCAAGAGACCCAGTACTTC	CASSLVAQETQYF
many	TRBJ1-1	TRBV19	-	TGTGCCAGTAGTATTGTGCCGGGGGCTGAAGCTTTCTTT	CASSIVPGAEAFF
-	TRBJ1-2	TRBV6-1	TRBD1	TGTGCCAGCAGTGAAGTGGTGACAGGGTATGGCTACACCTTC	CASSEVVTGYGYTF
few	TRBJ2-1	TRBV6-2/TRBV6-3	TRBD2	TGTGCCAGCAGTTACTCCCGACTAGCGGGGTATGAGCAGTTCTTC	CASSYSRLAGYEQFF
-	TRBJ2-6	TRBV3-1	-	TGTGCCAGCAGCCAAGCCCTGGCTGGGGCCAACGTCCTGACTTTC	CASSQALAGANVLTF
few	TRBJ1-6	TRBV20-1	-	TGCAGTGCTAGAAGCTTCGGGCAGTCATATTCACCCCTCCACTTT	CSARSFGQSYSPLHF
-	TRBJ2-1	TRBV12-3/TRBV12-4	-	TGTGCCAGCAGTTTCAGGCGGGGGCCCTACAATGAGCAGTTCTTC	CASSFRRGPYNEQFF
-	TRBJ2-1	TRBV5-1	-	TGCGCCAGCAGCTTGGCCCCCGGTACCGAGAAGAATGAGCAGTTCTTC	CASSLAPGTEKNEQFF
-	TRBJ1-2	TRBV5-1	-	TGCGCCAGCAGGGTAGGGGCAAACTATGGCTACACCTTC	CASRVGANYGYTF
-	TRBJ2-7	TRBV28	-	TGTGCCAGCAGACACCGGGACACTGCCTACGAGCAGTACTTC	CASRHRDTAYEQYF
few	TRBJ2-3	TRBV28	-	TGTGCCAGCAGGCCCCTGGGGGCGTGGTTTACCCTTGGGACAGATACGCAGTATTTT	CASRPLGAWFTLGTDTQYF
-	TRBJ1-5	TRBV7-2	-	TGTGCCAGCAGTTCTTGGGGGGAGAACCAGCCCCAGCATTTT	CASSSWGENQPQHF
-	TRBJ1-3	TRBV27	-	TGTGCCAGCAGGCAAAGGGGGACTGGAAACACCATATATTTT	CASRQRGTGNTIYF
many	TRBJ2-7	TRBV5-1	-	TGCGCCAGCAGCCCTGGCCTCGGCAGGGGAACGGGTTACGAGCAGTACTTC	CASSPGLGRGTGYEQYF
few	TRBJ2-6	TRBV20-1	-	TGCAGTGCCGAACAGGGTTCCGGGGCCAACGTCCTGACTTTC	CSAEQGSGANVLTF
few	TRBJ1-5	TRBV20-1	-	TGCAGTGCTAGACCAAGAGGGGTCAATCAGCCCCAGCATTTT	CSARPRGVNQPQHF
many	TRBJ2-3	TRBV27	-	TGTGCCAGCAGCCCCGGAGTCGTATATACGCAGTATTTT	CASSPGVVYTQYF
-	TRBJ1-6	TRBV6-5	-	TGTGCCAGCAGTTACTTCCCAATCACAACAGGGCGTAGGGGGTTTAATTCACCCCTCCACTTT	CASSYFPITTGRRGFNSPLHF
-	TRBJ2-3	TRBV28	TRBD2	TGTGCCAGCAGTGCTAGCGGGAGGACAGATACGCAGTATTTT	CASSASGRTDTQYF
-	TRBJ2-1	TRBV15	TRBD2	TGTGCCACCAGCAGAGACGCCGGGACTAGCGGGAGCTCCTACAATGAGCAGTTCTTC	CATSRDAGTSGSSYNEQFF
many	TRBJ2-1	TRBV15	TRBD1	TGTGCCACCAGCAGAGATCGGGTAGCCGGGACAGGGCAGCAGTTCTTC	CATSRDRVAGTGQQFF